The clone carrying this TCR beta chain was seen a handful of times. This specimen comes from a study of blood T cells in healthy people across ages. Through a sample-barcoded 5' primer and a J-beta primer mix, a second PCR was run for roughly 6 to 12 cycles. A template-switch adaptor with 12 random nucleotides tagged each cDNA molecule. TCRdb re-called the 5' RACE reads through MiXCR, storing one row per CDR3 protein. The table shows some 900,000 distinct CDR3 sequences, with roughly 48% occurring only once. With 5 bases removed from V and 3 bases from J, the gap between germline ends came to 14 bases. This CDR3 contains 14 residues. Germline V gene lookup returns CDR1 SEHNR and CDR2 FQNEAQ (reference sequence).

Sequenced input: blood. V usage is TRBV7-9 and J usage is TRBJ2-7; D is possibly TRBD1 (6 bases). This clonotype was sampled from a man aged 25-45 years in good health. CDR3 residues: CASSHTDSFYEQYF. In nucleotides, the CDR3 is TGTGCCAGCAGCCACACGGACAGCTTCTACGAGCAGTACTTC.